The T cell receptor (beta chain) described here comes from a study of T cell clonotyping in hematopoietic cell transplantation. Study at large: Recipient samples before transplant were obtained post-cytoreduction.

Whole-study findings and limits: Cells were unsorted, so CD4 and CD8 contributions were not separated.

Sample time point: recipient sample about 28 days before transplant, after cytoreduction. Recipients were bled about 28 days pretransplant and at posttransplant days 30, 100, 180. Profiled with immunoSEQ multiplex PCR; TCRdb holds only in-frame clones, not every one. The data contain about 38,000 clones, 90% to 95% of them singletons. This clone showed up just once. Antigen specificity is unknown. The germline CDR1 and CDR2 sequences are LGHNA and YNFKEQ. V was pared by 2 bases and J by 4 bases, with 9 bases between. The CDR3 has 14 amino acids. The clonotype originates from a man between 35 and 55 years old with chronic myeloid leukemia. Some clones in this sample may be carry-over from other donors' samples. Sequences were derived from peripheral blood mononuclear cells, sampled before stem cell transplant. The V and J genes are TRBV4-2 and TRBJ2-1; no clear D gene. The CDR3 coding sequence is TGTGCCAGCAGCCAACAACTGGAGTACAATGAGCAGTTCTTC. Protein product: CASSQQLEYNEQFF.